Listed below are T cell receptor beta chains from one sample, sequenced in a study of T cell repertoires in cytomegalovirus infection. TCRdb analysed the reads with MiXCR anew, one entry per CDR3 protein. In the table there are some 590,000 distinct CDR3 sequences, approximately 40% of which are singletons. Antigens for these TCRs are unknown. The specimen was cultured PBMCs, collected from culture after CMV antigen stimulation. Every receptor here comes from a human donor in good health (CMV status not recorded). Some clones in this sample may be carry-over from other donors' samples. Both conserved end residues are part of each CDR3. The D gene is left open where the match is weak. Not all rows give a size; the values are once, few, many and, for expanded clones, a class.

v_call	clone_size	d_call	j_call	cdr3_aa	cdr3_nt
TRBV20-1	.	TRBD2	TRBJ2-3	CSASRGGDGTDTQYF	TGCAGTGCTAGTCGGGGGGGCGATGGAACAGATACGCAGTATTTT
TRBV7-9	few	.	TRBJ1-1	CASISPDGGGTEAFF	TGTGCCAGCATCTCGCCGGACGGAGGAGGCACTGAAGCTTTCTTT
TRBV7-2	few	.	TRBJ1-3	CASSFGQPLNSGNTIYF	TGTGCCAGCAGCTTCGGACAGCCACTCAACTCTGGAAACACCATATATTTT
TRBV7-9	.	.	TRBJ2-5	CASSLVSWETQYF	TGTGCCAGCAGCTTAGTCTCCTGGGAGACCCAGTACTTC
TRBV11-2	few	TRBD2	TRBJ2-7	CASSTGASGGLLTEQYF	TGTGCCAGCAGCACCGGGGCTAGCGGGGGCCTCCTTACGGAGCAGTACTTC
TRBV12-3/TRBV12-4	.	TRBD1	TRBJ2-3	CASNPGGTSTDTQYF	TGTGCCAGCAACCCAGGGGGCACTAGCACAGATACGCAGTATTTT
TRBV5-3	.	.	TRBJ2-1	CASRPRDLYNEQFF	TGTGCCAGCCGTCCCCGGGACTTATACAATGAGCAGTTCTTC
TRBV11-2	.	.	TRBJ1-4	CASSSRGFTTNEKLFF	TGTGCCAGCAGCTCGAGAGGTTTTACAACTAATGAAAAACTGTTTTTT
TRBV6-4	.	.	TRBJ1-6	CASSANLGSPLHF	TGTGCCAGCAGTGCAAATCTGGGTTCACCCCTCCACTTT
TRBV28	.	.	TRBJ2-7	CASSPAGSRSYEQYF	TGTGCCAGCAGTCCAGCAGGGAGCCGATCCTACGAGCAGTACTTC
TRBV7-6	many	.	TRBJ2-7	CASSLNLLERAQKVSYEQYF	TGTGCCAGCAGCCTGAATCTATTGGAGCGGGCGCAGAAGGTCTCCTACGAGCAGTACTTC
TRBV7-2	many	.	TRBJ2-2	CASSLGRPNTGELFF	TGTGCCAGCAGCTTAGGTAGACCGAACACCGGGGAGCTGTTTTTT
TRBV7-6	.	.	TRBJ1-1	CASSLGARTEAFF	TGTGCCAGCAGCTTAGGTGCCCGCACTGAAGCTTTCTTT
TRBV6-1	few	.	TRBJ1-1	CASTAGTSLTEAFF	TGTGCCAGCACCGCGGGCACATCGTTGACTGAAGCTTTCTTT
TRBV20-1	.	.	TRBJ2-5	CSGGHLLGGEETQYF	TGCAGTGGGGGCCACCTCCTAGGAGGGGAAGAGACCCAGTACTTC
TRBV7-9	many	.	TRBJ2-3	CASNRGYTDTQYF	TGTGCCAGCAACCGCGGGTACACAGATACGCAGTATTTT
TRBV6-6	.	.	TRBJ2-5	CASSYPGRSGPETQYF	TGTGCCAGCAGTTACCCGGGCAGGTCGGGGCCAGAGACCCAGTACTTC
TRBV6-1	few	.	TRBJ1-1	CASSRMRGPAEAFF	TGTGCCAGCAGTCGGATGAGGGGTCCCGCTGAAGCTTTCTTT
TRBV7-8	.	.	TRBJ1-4	CASSLGGGRTNEKLFF	TGTGCCAGCAGCTTAGGTGGGGGGCGTACTAATGAAAAACTGTTTTTT
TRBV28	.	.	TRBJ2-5	CASSLVVRSPETQYF	TGTGCCAGCAGTTTAGTGGTCCGTAGCCCAGAGACCCAGTACTTC
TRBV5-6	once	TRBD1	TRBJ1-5	CASRTGSDQPQHF	TGTGCCAGCAGGACAGGGAGTGATCAGCCCCAGCATTTT
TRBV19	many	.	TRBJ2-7	CASSPQADQTYEQYF	TGTGCCAGTAGTCCGCAAGCAGATCAGACCTACGAGCAGTACTTC
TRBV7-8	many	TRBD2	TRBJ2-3	CASSLGTSGSGTDTQYF	TGTGCCAGCAGCTTAGGGACCAGCGGGAGTGGGACAGATACGCAGTATTTT
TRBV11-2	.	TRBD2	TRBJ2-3	CASSSPRAGGRRTDTQYF	TGTGCCAGCAGCTCACCGCGAGCGGGAGGTAGACGCACAGATACGCAGTATTTT
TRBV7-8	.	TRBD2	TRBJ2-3	CASSLRTGGAGDTQYF	TGTGCCAGCAGCCTTCGGACGGGGGGGGCCGGTGATACGCAGTATTTT
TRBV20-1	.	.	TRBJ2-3	CSAGRGAGDTQYF	TGCAGTGCGGGACGGGGGGCAGGGGATACGCAGTATTTT
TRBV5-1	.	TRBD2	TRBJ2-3	CASSSASGSPTDTQYF	TGCGCCAGCAGCTCCGCTAGCGGGAGCCCCACAGATACGCAGTATTTT
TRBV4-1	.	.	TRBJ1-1	CASSLVGFDNTEAFF	TGCGCCAGCAGCCTAGTCGGATTTGACAACACTGAAGCTTTCTTT
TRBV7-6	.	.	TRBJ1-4	CASSPWEGEKLFF	TGTGCCAGCAGCCCCTGGGAGGGTGAAAAACTGTTTTTT
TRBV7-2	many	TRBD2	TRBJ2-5	CASTQFASGAQETQYF	TGTGCCAGCACCCAGTTCGCTAGCGGGGCTCAAGAGACCCAGTACTTC
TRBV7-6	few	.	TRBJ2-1	CASSLPAADEQFF	TGTGCCAGCAGCCTCCCGGCGGCCGATGAGCAGTTCTTC
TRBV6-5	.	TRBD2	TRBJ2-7	CASSYEPAGGPREQYF	TGTGCCAGCAGTTACGAGCCGGCGGGGGGGCCGAGGGAGCAGTACTTC
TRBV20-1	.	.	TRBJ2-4	CSARDGVAKNIQYF	TGCAGTGCTAGAGATGGGGTAGCCAAAAACATTCAGTACTTC
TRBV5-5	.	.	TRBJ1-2	CASSSPTANDGYTF	TGTGCCAGCAGCTCTCCCACAGCGAACGATGGCTACACCTTC
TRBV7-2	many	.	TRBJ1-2	CASSFSSGPYGYTF	TGTGCCAGCAGCTTCAGCTCGGGCCCATATGGCTACACCTTC
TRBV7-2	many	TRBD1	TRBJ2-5	CASSLERTGGETQYF	TGTGCCAGCAGCTTAGAGAGGACAGGGGGAGAGACCCAGTACTTC
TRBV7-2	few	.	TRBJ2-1	CASSLDSGAAGEQFF	TGTGCCAGCAGCTTAGATTCGGGAGCGGCTGGTGAGCAGTTCTTC
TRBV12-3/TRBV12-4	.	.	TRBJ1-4	CASSPTGINEKLFF	TGTGCCAGCAGTCCGACGGGGATAAATGAAAAACTGTTTTTT
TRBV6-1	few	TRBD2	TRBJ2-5	CASSEDQGGLKETQYF	TGTGCCAGCAGTGAAGACCAGGGAGGGCTGAAAGAGACCCAGTACTTC
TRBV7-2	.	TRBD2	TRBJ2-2	CASSLSLLFIAGVPNTGELFF	TGTGCCAGCAGCTTATCCCTACTGTTTATCGCGGGAGTGCCGAACACCGGGGAGCTGTTTTTT
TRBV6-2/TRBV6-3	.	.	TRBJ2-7	CASSRSLFEQYF	TGTGCCAGCAGCAGAAGTTTATTCGAGCAGTACTTC
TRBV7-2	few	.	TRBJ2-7	CASSFAGGAYEQYF	TGTGCCAGCAGCTTTGCAGGGGGGGCCTACGAGCAGTACTTC
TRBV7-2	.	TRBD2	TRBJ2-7	CASSFTGGLAVYEQYF	TGTGCCAGCAGCTTTACGGGAGGACTAGCGGTCTACGAGCAGTACTTC
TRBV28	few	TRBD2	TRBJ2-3	CASSPWTSGGTTETGTDTQYF	TGTGCCAGCAGTCCCTGGACTAGCGGGGGTACAACAGAGACTGGCACAGATACGCAGTATTTT
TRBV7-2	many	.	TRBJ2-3	CASSLPGRAADTQYF	TGTGCCAGCAGCTTACCCGGACGGGCGGCAGATACGCAGTATTTT
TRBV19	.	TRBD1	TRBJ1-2	CASSIPGQGSGYGYTF	TGTGCCAGTAGTATACCAGGACAGGGGTCGGGCTATGGCTACACCTTC
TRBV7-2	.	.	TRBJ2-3	CASSTRAPDTQYF	TGTGCCAGCAGCACTCGGGCCCCAGATACGCAGTATTTT
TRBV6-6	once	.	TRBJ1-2	CASSGWQRAINGYTF	TGTGCCAGCAGTGGATGGCAGCGGGCGATCAATGGCTACACCTTC
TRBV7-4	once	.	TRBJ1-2	CASSLVTDSNYGYTF	TGTGCCAGCAGCTTAGTGACAGACTCTAACTATGGCTACACCTTC
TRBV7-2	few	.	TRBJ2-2	CASSLVRGENTGELFF	TGTGCCAGCAGCTTAGTTCGGGGCGAGAACACCGGGGAGCTGTTTTTT